A single sample gave rise to the 25 T cell receptor beta chains below, sequenced in a study of cytomegalovirus exposure and HLA in healthy donors listed by TCRdb under 2017. The library was generated by the immunoSEQ multiplex PCR assay. A mixture of 60 forward primers for TCR Vbeta segments and 13 reverse primers for TCR Jbeta segments was used in the multiplex PCR. TCRdb's version of the immuneACCESS table is confined to in-frame rearrangements and falls short of the full clone set. An unresolved V gene accounts for under half of the shortfall where checked; the remainder is of unknown origin. In this sample the table shows roughly 58,000 clones, about four fifths of which occur a single time. 3.9% of the sample is taken by the ten largest. Sequenced material: PBMCs. The source of these receptors is a middle-aged woman in good health and CMV-seronegative.

This chain links TRBV5-5 with TRBJ1-5, with D unresolved. Trimming shortened V by 0 bases and J by 3 bases, and 10 bases separated the two germline ends. The CDR3 contains 15 residues. Germline V gene sequence: CDR1 SGHKS, CDR2 YYEKEE (reference sequence). The CDR3 region is CASSLGDTSNQPQHF. CDR3 coding DNA: TGTGCCAGCAGCTTGGGCGACACCTCCAATCAGCCCCAGCATTTT.

This clone was recorded once. An end of the junction differs from the germline gene, which may be a read error. V usage is TRBV19 and J usage is TRBJ1-2, with 7 bases matching TRBD1. The length of the CDR3 is 13 residues. Germline V gene data show CDR1 as LNHDA and CDR2 as SQIVND (reference sequence). Written as DNA, the CDR3 is TGTGCCAGTACCCCGGGACAGCACTATGGCTACGCCTTC. Amino acids: CASTPGQHYGYAF.

The chain is built from TRBV7-2 and TRBJ1-2, with TRBD1 matching 11 bases. After removal of 4 bases from V and 8 bases from J, the junction contained 12 bases not matched to a gene. Germline V gives CDR1 SGHTA, CDR2 FQGNSA. The CDR3 totals 16 residues. The CDR3 nucleotides are TGTGCCAGCAGCTCACGGACAGGGGGCATGGTGCTAGGCTACACCTTC. Translation gives CASSSRTGGMVLGYTF.

This sequence joins TRBV5-1 and TRBJ1-1; 9 positions agree with TRBD1. Germline V gives CDR1 SGHRS, CDR2 YFSETQ. The CDR3 covers 14 residues. V shed 4 bases, J shed 5 bases, and the junction held 6 bases outside the gene matches. CDR3 amino acids: CASSHRGQTTEAFF. The CDR3 DNA reads as TGCGCCAGCAGCCACAGGGGGCAGACGACTGAAGCTTTCTTT.

The V gene is TRBV10-1, the J gene TRBJ2-1; no definite D call. V gave up 3 bases and J gave up 8 bases, with 11 bases separating them. Germline V gene data show CDR1 as WNHNN and CDR2 as SYGVQD (reference sequence). CDR3 length: 13 residues. CDR3 nucleotides: TGCGCCAGCAGTGATGTTAGTTTCCATGAGCAGTTCTTC. Translating it yields CASSDVSFHEQFF.

The rearrangement uses TRBV5-4 and TRBJ1-1, with D unresolved. V was trimmed by 5 bases and J by 0 bases, leaving 17 bases between them. The CDR3 consists of 16 residues. Looked up from germline, CDR1 is SGHNT and CDR2 is YYREEE (reference sequence). This CDR3 reads CASSPAYTHMNTEAFF. In DNA, the CDR3 is TGTGCCAGCAGTCCTGCTTATACCCACATGAACACTGAAGCTTTCTTT. The variable domain in full, completed from reference TRBV5-4 and TRBJ1-1, reads ETGVTQSPTHLIKTRGQQVTLRCSSQSGHNTVSWYQQALGQGPQFIFQYYREEENGRGNFPPRFSGLQFPNYSSELNVNALELDDSALYLCASSPAYTHMNTEAFFGQGTRLTVV.

V and J are TRBV13 and TRBJ2-1; 14 nucleotides align to TRBD2. J gave up 7 bases and V 5 bases, and 4 bases lay outside the gene matches. This CDR3 has 15 residues. The germline gives CDR1 PRHDT, CDR2 FYEKMQ (reference sequence). The CDR3 region has the DNA TGTGCCAGCAGCCCCGGACTAGCGGGAGGTAATGAGCAGTTCTTC. Translation gives CASSPGLAGGNEQFF.

The J gene is TRBJ2-5, the V gene TRBV11-3, with D possibly TRBD2 on 5 matching bases. In germline, CDR1 is SGHNT, CDR2 YENEEA. Trimming removed 5 bases from V and 10 bases from J, with 14 bases in between. CDR3 length: 12 residues. The CDR3 protein is CASSRRSGDQYF. The CDR3 nucleotides are TGTGCCAGCAGCAGAAGAAGCGGCGACCAGTACTTC.

By proportion, this clone is large. The chain combines TRBV28 with TRBJ2-3; D call uncertain. With 3 bases removed from V and 2 bases from J, the gap between germline ends came to 9 bases. The CDR3 runs 14 residues. Germline V CDR1 and CDR2: MDHEN, SYDVKM. The DNA for the CDR3 is TGTGCCAGCAGTTTGGCGCGGCTCACAGATACGCAGTATTTT. Amino acids: CASSLARLTDTQYF.

V is TRBV29-1 and J is TRBJ2-3; 8 bases map to TRBD1. Trimming at V came to 5 bases and at J to 3 bases, leaving 7 bases not matched to a gene. The CDR3 is 14 amino acids. Looked up from germline, CDR1 is SQVTM and CDR2 is ANQGSEA. The CDR3 nucleotides are TGCAGCGTTTCCGGGACAGGATTAACAGATACGCAGTATTTT. The encoded protein is CSVSGTGLTDTQYF.

By sample fraction, this clone is medium-sized. The V call is TRBV27, the J call TRBJ2-7; TRBD1 matches 7 bases. The CDR3 is 13 amino acids. Germline CDR1 is MNHEY and CDR2 is SMNVEV (reference sequence). Trimming at V came to 5 bases and at J to 7 bases, leaving 8 bases not matched to a gene. DNA of the CDR3: TGTGCCAGCAGTCTTACGACAGGGTTTGAGCAGTACTTC. Residues: CASSLTTGFEQYF.

This chain joins TRBV5-1 and TRBJ2-3; 7 bases align to TRBD1. Germline-derived CDR1 and CDR2 are SGHRS and YFSETQ. With V trimmed by 2 bases and J by 1 base, 4 bases remained unmatched. This CDR3 has 15 amino acids. This CDR3 reads CASSLTGDRTDTQYF. The DNA for the CDR3 is TGCGCCAGCAGCTTAACAGGGGATCGCACAGATACGCAGTATTTT.

The chain has TRBV18 and TRBJ2-7, with 7 bases aligning to TRBD1. V gave up 4 bases and J gave up 2 bases; unmatched junction bases: 5. CDR3 length: 14 amino acids. CDR1 and CDR2 from the germline V gene are KGHSH and LQKENI. Here the CDR3 DNA reads TGTGCCAGCTCACAGACAGGGTTAGCCTACGAGCAGTACTTC. It specifies CASSQTGLAYEQYF.

The chain combines TRBV27 with TRBJ2-3; 10 nucleotides match TRBD2. The V and J ends lost 6 bases and 4 bases, in that order; junction bases with no gene match: 7. The CDR3 is made up of 15 amino acids. CDR1 and CDR2 from the germline V gene are MNHEY and SMNVEV (reference sequence). The CDR3 here is CASSLFSGRSDTQYF. The CDR3, as DNA: TGTGCCAGCAGCCTTTTTAGCGGGAGGTCAGATACGCAGTATTTT.

The chain links TRBV4-1 to TRBJ2-7; TRBD1 is a possible D gene (6 bases). CDR3 size: 17 residues. Trimming removed 3 bases at V and 2 bases at J, with 20 bases between. Germline CDR1 reads MGHRA; CDR2 reads YSYEKL. In nucleotides, the CDR3 is TGCGCCAGCAGCCACTCGGCCCTAAGTCGACAGGCCTACGAGCAGTACTTC. Encoded protein: CASSHSALSRQAYEQYF.

The V gene is TRBV10-3, the J gene TRBJ2-3, with D possibly being TRBD2 (6 bases). The CDR3 loop spans 12 amino acids. CDR1 and CDR2 (germline): ENHRY, SYGVKD. Between the trimmed V and J ends, which lost 11 bases and 2 bases, there was a span of 11 bases. The CDR3 spells CAHRDSTDTQYF. As DNA, the CDR3 is TGTGCCCACCGGGACTCCACAGATACGCAGTATTTT.

V gene TRBV20-1 combines with J gene TRBJ1-1; possible D gene TRBD1, 5 bases. V shed 5 bases and J shed 11 bases, with 15 bases lying between them. In germline, CDR1 is DFQATT, CDR2 SNEGSKA (reference sequence). The CDR3 totals 11 residues. The CDR3 DNA reads as TGCAGTGCTGGAGGGGAGGTAAAGGCTTTCTTT. It encodes CSAGGEVKAFF.

This sequence joins TRBV29-1 and TRBJ1-4, with a weak D call TRBD1 (6 bases). Germline V gives CDR1 SQVTM, CDR2 ANQGSEA. V lost 4 bases, J lost 7 bases, and 13 bases lay in between. The CDR3 is made up of 13 amino acids. The CDR3 region is CSVAHRQAEKLFF. The CDR3 DNA reads as TGCAGCGTTGCCCATCGACAGGCTGAAAAACTGTTTTTT.

The chain recombines TRBV18 with TRBJ2-3, with a possible D match to TRBD2 (5 bases). From germline, CDR1 is KGHSH and CDR2 LQKENI. Between the trimmed V and J ends, which lost 8 bases and 6 bases, there was a span of 18 bases. The CDR3 extends over 14 amino acids. The CDR3 reads CASLKLGVGDTQYF. The CDR3 DNA is TGTGCCAGCCTGAAGCTCGGGGTCGGGGATACGCAGTATTTT.

The chain couples TRBV5-1 to TRBJ2-7, with 7 bases identical to TRBD2. Germline loops: CDR1 SGHRS, CDR2 YFSETQ. The V segment lost 0 bases and the J segment 0 bases; nucleotides outside the gene matches: 6. This CDR3 has 16 amino acids. The CDR3 loop reads CASSLAGGSVSYEQYF. The CDR3 bases are TGCGCCAGCAGCTTGGCCGGGGGGTCAGTCTCCTACGAGCAGTACTTC.

As DNA, the CDR3 is TGCGCCAGCAGCTGGGGACAGAGGCAGGGCACTGAAGCTTTCTTT. This sequence encodes CASSWGQRQGTEAFF. The rearrangement joins TRBV5-1 to TRBJ1-1; 7 bases line up with TRBD1. The V segment lost 3 bases and the J segment 4 bases; nucleotides outside the gene matches: 9. CDR1 SGHRS and CDR2 YFSETQ come from the germline V gene. The CDR3 length is 15 residues.

The chain joins TRBV19 to TRBJ2-7; 9 bases fit TRBD2. V lost 6 bases and J lost 6; bases outside the gene matches: 15. In germline, CDR1 is LNHDA, CDR2 SQIVND (reference sequence). The CDR3 length is 16 residues. CDR3: CASSRFGGRAASEQYF. In DNA, the CDR3 is TGTGCCAGTAGCCGCTTCGGCGGGAGGGCCGCCTCCGAGCAGTACTTC.

This sequence joins TRBV28 and TRBJ2-1; D unclear. The CDR3 runs 11 residues. V was clipped by 2 bases and J by 11 bases, with 7 bases between them. Germline lookup yields CDR1 MDHEN and CDR2 SYDVKM. CDR3 protein: CASSLGWQQFF. The CDR3 coding sequence is TGTGCCAGCAGTTTAGGTTGGCAGCAGTTCTTC.

V is TRBV18 and J is TRBJ2-5; TRBD2 might be the D (5 bases). Germline lookup yields CDR1 KGHSH and CDR2 LQKENI. The CDR3 runs to 15 residues. V was trimmed by 3 bases and J by 5 bases, leaving 16 bases between them. CDR3 protein: CASSPARGVKETQYF. The CDR3 nucleotides are TGTGCCAGCTCACCCGCCCGGGGTGTGAAGGAGACCCAGTACTTC.

The chain carries TRBV7-9 and TRBJ2-1; 15 nucleotides agree with TRBD2. V trimming: 4 bases; J trimming: 4 bases; junction bases outside the gene matches: 11. Germline lookup yields CDR1 SEHNR and CDR2 FQNEAQ (reference sequence). The length of the CDR3 is 19 residues. The DNA of the CDR3 is TGTGCCAGCAGCTCCCTACCGGGACTAGCGGGAGGTGGGTACAATGAGCAGTTCTTC. Residues: CASSSLPGLAGGGYNEQFF.